The following is a T cell receptor (beta chain) sequence with its context. These data are taken from a study of T cell changes during pregnancy in multiple sclerosis. The assay was immunoSEQ multiplex PCR, and TCRdb's table has in-frame clones only and misses some. The sample has about 70,000 clones, around 94% seen once. CDR1 and CDR2 (germline): SGDLS, YYNGEE. This CDR3 contains 14 residues. Trimming left V 0 bases short and J 4 bases short, with 10 bases between. The rearrangement uses TRBV9 and TRBJ1-1; D is possibly TRBD1 (5 bases). This clonotype was obtained from a female donor with multiple sclerosis, enrolled in a pregnancy study. The source was peripheral blood, collected in the third trimester of pregnancy. The CDR3 DNA follows: TGTGCCAGCAGCGTAGGATCCGGGGGCACTGAAGCTTTCTTT. As protein: CASSVGSGGTEAFF.